This T cell receptor (beta chain) was found in a study of T cells in localized non-small cell lung cancer (TCRdb year 2020). Turning to the overall study: T cell repertoires of more than 200 early-stage NSCLC patients were analyzed, with tumors being compared against uninvolved tumor-adjacent lungs. A mean age of around 66 years was recorded for the NSCLC patients, of whom 129 were male and some 99 were female. The cohort comprised some 220 treatment-naïve NSCLC patients with resected, localized lung tumors. The paper as a whole reports these results and caveats: Because multi-region sequencing of the tumors was not done, intratumor heterogeneity could not be ruled out. A median of about 53 of the top 100 tumor clones were detected in paired uninvolved adjacent lung, and some 29 of these tumor clones were also found among the top 100 clones of the paired uninvolved adjacent lung. Uninvolved tumor-adjacent lung showed the highest T cell clonality, higher than tumor, which suggests more focused antigenic responses in the uninvolved tumor-adjacent lung. Because the study design was exploratory, TCR variables were selected using unadjusted p-values without false-discovery rate correction. Longer overall survival was associated with higher blood T cell density, whereas shorter survival was associated with higher adjacent-lung clonality.

A word on this clone: Its antigen is currently not known. No much larger clone is present one base from it, and per-base qualities are unavailable.

CDR1 and CDR2 (SGHAT, FQNNGV) derive from the germline V gene. Spanning cysteine to phenylalanine, the CDR3 consists of 12 amino acids. Just the 36-base CDR3 DNA is kept, in frame starting at base 1. Between the V and J ends, shortened by 8 bases and 0 bases respectively, the junction contains 5 bases. At diagnosis, tumor, uninvolved tumor-adjacent lung and peripheral blood were collected and then preserved as a mix of FFPE and fresh-frozen material. For TCR repertoire profiling, blood samples were analyzed as peripheral blood mononuclear cells. The immunoSEQ Assay was used to sequence TCR beta CDR3 regions from DNA. As for how the authors treated the data: T cell density was computed as TCR beta template counts normalized to usable DNA estimated by amplifying housekeeping genes. The preseqR package was used to estimate richness by extrapolating to 400,000 templates for PBMC samples and to 120,000 templates for tissue samples. Clonality was defined as one minus Pielou's evenness. To identify tissue-enriched TCRs, differential abundance testing was run on productive amino-acid clonotypes with a minimum total count of 5 and an alpha of 0.1. Repertoire overlap between compartments was quantified with the Jaccard Index and Morisita Overlap Index. TCR beta CDR3s were clustered by GLIPH together with public tetramer-defined viral CDR3s, and at least three viral sequences plus V-gene enrichment were required for viral motifs. TCRdb holds this immuneACCESS table with in-frame rearrangements only. Some clones are missing; in checked studies, unresolved V genes explain under half, and the rest has no known cause. The V and J calls and clone size come from that table; D and trimming were worked out from the DNA. Within this sample are 130,000 or so clones, with 89% of them counted one time only. Of the sample, 1.7% falls within the top ten clones.

The receptor was derived from a female donor older than 55 with stage I lung adenocarcinoma. This sample comprised peripheral blood, obtained before any cancer treatment. The V gene is TRBV11-2 and the J gene is TRBJ2-1, with the D gene too uncertain to name. The DNA sequence is as follows: TGTGCCAGCGGCGCCTCCTACAATGAGCAGTTCTTC. Its protein is CASGASYNEQFF.